These T cell receptor beta chains were read from a single sample in a study of vaccination and CD4 T cells after COVID-19. The antigens these receptors bind are not known. In TCRdb, the PCR reads were re-called with MiXCR into one record per CDR3 protein. Here the sample spans over 20,000 distinct CDR3 sequences, around two fifths being singletons. The sequences come from CD4+ T cells from blood, cultured in vitro, collected before SARS-CoV-2 vaccination. The source of these receptors is a human donor who received a COVID-19 vaccine. Both conserved end residues are part of each CDR3. The D gene is left open where the match is weak. Only some rows state a clone size, as once, few, many or a class for expanded clones.

NA,TRBJ1-5,NA,TRBV5-1,TGCGCCAGCAGCCCCTTCGGGGGGAATCAGCACCAGCATTTT,CASSPFGGNQHQHF
NA,TRBJ2-2,NA,TRBV7-2,TGTGCCAGCAGCAGGGACTCCAGCACCGGGGAGCTGTTTTTT,CASSRDSSTGELFF
NA,TRBJ2-5,NA,TRBV7-8,TGTGCCAGCAGCTCCCCGGGGTACGAAGAGACCCAGTACTTC,CASSSPGYEETQYF
TRBD1,TRBJ1-1,few,TRBV15,TGTGCCACCAGCAGGGCTCAGGGGGACACTGAAGCTTTCTTT,CATSRAQGDTEAFF
TRBD1,TRBJ1-2,NA,TRBV10-3,TGTGCCATCAGTGAGTCGGACAGGGTAAACTATGGCTACACCTTC,CAISESDRVNYGYTF
NA,TRBJ1-5,NA,TRBV6-1,TGTGCCAGCATGACGGGGGGTTATAGCAATCAGCCCCAGCATTTT,CASMTGGYSNQPQHF
NA,TRBJ1-3,NA,TRBV6-5,TGTGCCAGCAGTTACTCACAGGGAGGTGGAAACACCATATATTTT,CASSYSQGGGNTIYF
TRBD1,TRBJ1-5,NA,TRBV5-1,TGCGCCAGCCGACAGGGACCCTATAGCAATCAGCCCCAGCATTTT,CASRQGPYSNQPQHF
TRBD1,TRBJ2-2,NA,TRBV30,TGTGCCTGGACCGGGACAGCCATGAACACCGGGGAGCTGTTTTTT,CAWTGTAMNTGELFF
TRBD1,TRBJ1-2,NA,TRBV6-1,TGTGCCAGCAGCCCTAACCGGGACAGGGTATATGGCTGCACCTTC,CASSPNRDRVYGCTF
TRBD1,TRBJ1-3,NA,TRBV20-1,TGCAGTGCTAGGCCGTGGGACAGGGTTGGAAACACCATATATTTT,CSARPWDRVGNTIYF
TRBD1,TRBJ1-2,few,TRBV14,TGTGCCAGGGGAAGGACAGGCGACTATGGCTACACCTTC,CARGRTGDYGYTF
TRBD1,TRBJ2-1,NA,TRBV6-1,TGTGCCAGCAGGGAAGACAGGGTGTACAATGAGCAGTTCTTC,CASREDRVYNEQFF
TRBD1,TRBJ2-2,NA,TRBV19,TGTGCCAGTAGACAGGGGGCGCGGACCACCGGGGAGCTGTTTTTT,CASRQGARTTGELFF